One sample yielded the 3 T cell receptor beta chains listed below, sequenced in a study of T cell responses to AZD1222 COVID-19 vaccine. Method: immunoSEQ multiplex PCR; TCRdb's copy keeps in-frame clones and lacks some. Of 200,000 to 300,000 clones in the sample, about 92% are singletons; the top ten hold around 0.57%. The sequences come from peripheral blood, collected on day 0 of AZD1222 vaccination. These receptors originate from an adult in good health.

The chain is built from TRBV7-3 and TRBJ2-1; D possibly corresponds to TRBD2 (6 bases). The CDR3 loop spans 14 amino acids. Trimming left V 5 bases short and J 7 bases short, with 15 bases between. Germline values: CDR1 SGHTA, CDR2 FQGTGA. CDR3 residues: CASSPSAWRNEQFF. The DNA of the CDR3 is TGTGCCAGCAGCCCTAGCGCGTGGCGGAATGAGCAGTTCTTC.

The chain joins TRBV19 to TRBJ1-6; D may be TRBD1 (5 bases). The germline gives CDR1 LNHDA, CDR2 SQIVND (reference sequence). V shed 4 bases and J shed 8 bases, with 18 bases lying between them. CDR3 length: 16 amino acids. In nucleotides, the CDR3 is TGTGCCAGTAGTACACGGAGGAGCAGGGCCTATTCACCCCTCCACTTT. Its protein product is CASSTRRSRAYSPLHF.

The chain is built from TRBV6-5 and TRBJ1-1; possibly TRBD1 for D (5 bases). The CDR3 loop spans 13 amino acids. V was pared by 5 bases and J by 2 bases, with 9 bases between. Germline V gene data show CDR1 as MNHEY and CDR2 as SVGAGI. Written as DNA, the CDR3 is TGTGCCAGCAGTAAGACAGTTAACACTGAAGCTTTCTTT. This sequence encodes CASSKTVNTEAFF.